A single sample is the source of the 24 T cell receptor beta chains below, sequenced in a study of OX40 agonist ivuxolimab in advanced cancers. Some clones are missing from TCRdb's copy, which holds only in-frame ones; the method was immunoSEQ multiplex PCR. The sample lists about 25,000 clones; 60% to 85% were seen once. The material was CD4+ or CD8+ T cells sorted from blood, obtained in a trial of the OX40 agonist ivuxolimab. Receptors were obtained from an adult with an advanced solid tumor such as melanoma, head and neck, liver or kidney cancer.

This rearrangement joins TRBV28 to TRBJ1-1; 7 bases fit TRBD1. This CDR3 has 13 residues. V shed 8 bases and J 3 bases; nucleotides not matched to a gene: 6. CDR1 and CDR2 from the germline V gene are MDHEN and SYDVKM. The DNA of the CDR3 is TGTGCCAGCTGGAAGGGGGCATACACTGAAGCTTTCTTT. It specifies CASWKGAYTEAFF.

The chain's CDR3 is CASSSVRGHVEQFF. The CDR3 region has the DNA TGCGCCAGCAGCTCCGTCAGGGGGCATGTTGAGCAGTTCTTC. The chain recombines TRBV5-1 with TRBJ2-1; 8 bases line up with TRBD1. The trim removed 3 bases at V and 9 bases at J, leaving 8 bases unmatched. The CDR3 runs to 14 residues. CDR1 and CDR2 (germline): SGHRS, YFSETQ.

The V and J genes are TRBV7-9 and TRBJ2-5; D call uncertain. Trimming removed 0 bases from V and 2 bases from J, with 13 bases in between. Germline values: CDR1 SEHNR, CDR2 FQNEAQ (reference sequence). This CDR3 comprises 16 residues. The CDR3 sequence is CASSLARVGSQETQYF. CDR3 sequence (DNA): TGTGCCAGCAGCTTAGCTAGGGTGGGGTCGCAAGAGACCCAGTACTTC.

V and J are TRBV7-9 and TRBJ2-2; the match to TRBD1 covers 11 bases. CDR1 and CDR2 from the germline V gene are SEHNR and FQNEAQ (reference sequence). This CDR3 region has 17 residues. The J segment lost 0 bases and the V segment lost 5 bases, leaving 5 bases of the junction unmatched. The CDR3 DNA follows: TGTGCCAGCAGCCACGGACAGGGGGCAACGAACACCGGGGAGCTGTTTTTT. It codes for CASSHGQGATNTGELFF.

The rearrangement joins TRBV7-9 to TRBJ2-1, with D tentatively TRBD2 (8 bases). CDR3 size: 19 residues. V dropped 5 bases and J dropped 6 bases, with 29 bases sitting between them. Germline V CDR1 and CDR2: SEHNR, FQNEAQ (reference sequence). CDR3 sequence reads: CASSPQSPSVAGQFNEQFF. The CDR3 DNA is TGTGCCAGCAGCCCGCAATCCCCTAGTGTAGCGGGACAGTTCAATGAGCAGTTCTTC. The full variable domain, in which reference TRBV7-9 and TRBJ2-1 provide the parts outside the CDR3, is DTGVSQNPRHKITKRGQNVTFRCDPISEHNRLYWYRQTLGQGPEFLTYFQNEAQLEKSRLLSDRFSAERPKGSFSTLEIQRTEQGDSAMYLCASSPQSPSVAGQFNEQFFGPGTRLTVL.

The gene calls are TRBV4-2 and TRBJ1-3; D possibly corresponds to TRBD1 (5 bases). Trimming shortened V by 4 bases and J by 0 bases, and 7 bases separated the two germline ends. The CDR3 is 14 amino acids. In germline, CDR1 is LGHNA, CDR2 YNFKEQ. CDR3 nucleotide sequence: TGTGCCAGCAGCCTGACAGTCTCTGGAAACACCATATATTTT. Its translation: CASSLTVSGNTIYF.

V and J are TRBV14 and TRBJ2-3; no firm D call. The ends were cut back, 0 bases at V and 2 bases at J, with 12 bases in the middle. The CDR3 consists of 16 residues. The germline CDR1 and CDR2 sequences are SGHDN and FVKESK. CDR3 amino acids: CASSQDTLSNTDTQYF. The CDR3 DNA is TGTGCCAGCAGCCAAGACACCCTGTCGAACACAGATACGCAGTATTTT.

The chain joins TRBV5-6 to TRBJ1-1; no clear D gene. This CDR3 has 15 residues. Looked up from germline, CDR1 is SGHDT and CDR2 is YYEEEE. Trimming took 4 bases from V and 0 from J, leaving 13 bases between them. The DNA for the CDR3 is TGTGCCAGCAGCCGACGGAGACCTATGAACACTGAAGCTTTCTTT. As protein: CASSRRRPMNTEAFF.

The CDR3 reads CASSRPVRQKSGANVLTF. The CDR3, as DNA: TGTGCCAGCAGCCGGCCTGTCAGACAGAAATCTGGGGCCAACGTCCTGACTTTC. V is TRBV5-4 and J is TRBJ2-6, with D possibly matching TRBD1 (5 bases). The germline V and J ends were trimmed by 4 bases and 1 base, with 18 bases remaining between them. In germline, CDR1 is SGHNT, CDR2 YYREEE (reference sequence). The CDR3 consists of 18 residues.

The genes are TRBV6-6 and TRBJ2-7, with D maybe TRBD1 (6 bases). V lost 8 bases, J lost 0 bases, and 11 bases lay in between. CDR1 and CDR2 (germline): MNHNY, SVGAGI (reference sequence). The CDR3 spans 13 residues. The CDR3 reads CASGRDNSYEQYF. DNA of the CDR3: TGTGCCAGCGGTCGGGACAACTCCTACGAGCAGTACTTC.

V gene TRBV30 combines with J gene TRBJ1-1; D is ambiguous. CDR3 length: 18 residues. CDR1 is GTSNPN, CDR2 SVGIG, per germline (reference sequence). The V end lost 5 bases, the J end lost 4 bases, and 29 bases lay between the germline ends. As DNA, the CDR3 is TGTGCCTGGGGCTTCACTACATTCGGGGATGTTGGCGGCACTGAAGCTTTCTTT. As protein: CAWGFTTFGDVGGTEAFF.

The gene calls are TRBV6-6 and TRBJ2-1, with D unresolved. The V end lost 6 bases, the J end lost 0 bases, and 9 bases lay between the germline ends. Per the germline V gene, CDR1 is MNHNY and CDR2 is SVGAGI (reference sequence). There are 14 residues in the CDR3. CDR3 protein: CASRTVSSYNEQFF. The CDR3 DNA sequence: TGTGCCAGCAGGACCGTGAGCTCCTACAATGAGCAGTTCTTC.

The CDR3 nucleotides read TGTGCCAGCAGGTCGGGGAACTATGGCTACACCTTC. Translation: CASRSGNYGYTF. The rearrangement links TRBV6-1 to TRBJ1-2; D gene uncertain. V dropped 6 bases and J dropped 2 bases, with 7 bases sitting between them. The CDR3 runs 12 residues. In germline, CDR1 is MNHNS, CDR2 SASEGT.

This clone came up once. The rearrangement uses TRBV10-3 and TRBJ1-5; D may be TRBD1 (5 bases). V lost 0 bases and J 5 bases, leaving 8 bases between the germline ends. Germline lookup yields CDR1 ENHRY and CDR2 SYGVKD. The CDR3 totals 14 residues. As DNA, the CDR3 is TGTGCCATCAGTGAGTCAGGGGTGGATCAGCCCCAGCATTTT. This codes for CAISESGVDQPQHF.

This chain connects TRBV27 to TRBJ2-1; 14 nucleotides align to TRBD2. This CDR3 comprises 15 residues. V lost 6 bases and J lost 7; bases outside the gene matches: 5. Germline V gene data show CDR1 as MNHEY and CDR2 as SMNVEV (reference sequence). CDR3 sequence: CASSSRTSGGNEQFF. Written as DNA, the CDR3 is TGTGCCAGCAGCTCCCGGACTAGCGGGGGGAATGAGCAGTTCTTC.

J is TRBJ1-1 and V is TRBV5-6, with TRBD1 matching 7 bases. The CDR3 is 15 amino acids. Germline assignment: CDR1 SGHDT and CDR2 YYEEEE. The ends lost 5 bases at V and 0 bases at J; junction bases unmatched: 7. The CDR3 protein is CASRRWGQMNTEAFF. The CDR3 region has the DNA TGTGCCAGCAGGAGGTGGGGACAGATGAACACTGAAGCTTTCTTT.

By its share, this clone is medium-sized. This sequence joins TRBV2 and TRBJ2-7, with 9 bases matching TRBD1. CDR3 size: 16 residues. Germline V gene sequence: CDR1 SNHLY, CDR2 FYNNEI. After removal of 7 bases from V and 5 bases from J, the junction contained 15 bases not matched to a gene. Here the CDR3 reads CASMGQGGLGLHEQYF. CDR3 nucleotide sequence: TGTGCCAGCATGGGACAGGGAGGGTTGGGGCTCCACGAGCAGTACTTC.

V and J are TRBV20-1 and TRBJ1-2; D remains ambiguous. The V and J ends lost 6 bases and 9 bases respectively, with 14 bases between them. From germline, CDR1 is DFQATT and CDR2 SNEGSKA (reference sequence). The CDR3 extends over 11 amino acids. CDR3 DNA: TGCAGTGCGAATCCCCCTTTTAGCTACACCTTC. This translates into CSANPPFSYTF.

The rearrangement links TRBV19 to TRBJ1-2; the match to TRBD1 covers 8 bases. The V gene's germline CDR1 is LNHDA and CDR2 SQIVND (reference sequence). The CDR3 covers 13 residues. The junction had 2 bases not matched to a gene; V was cut back by 5 bases and J by 3 bases. The CDR3 coding sequence is TGTGCCAGTAGTTTGACAGGGGACTATGGCTACACCTTC. It encodes CASSLTGDYGYTF.

The chain recombines TRBV10-3 with TRBJ2-1; the match to TRBD1 covers 7 bases. Germline V gene data show CDR1 as ENHRY and CDR2 as SYGVKD. The junction had 6 bases not matched to a gene; V was cut back by 3 bases and J by 1 base. The CDR3 sequence is 16 residues long. For the CDR3, the DNA is TGTGCCATCAGTGACCCACAGGGGTTGTCCTACAATGAGCAGTTCTTC. It specifies CAISDPQGLSYNEQFF.

This chain's CDR3 is CSVAPGGVDYGYTF. The CDR3 DNA follows: TGCAGCGTGGCACCAGGGGGCGTAGACTATGGCTACACCTTC. V gene TRBV29-1 combines with J gene TRBJ1-2; 8 bases line up with TRBD1. Per the germline V gene, CDR1 is SQVTM and CDR2 is ANQGSEA. Losses at the gene ends were 6 bases for V and 3 bases for J; bases not matched to a gene: 9. The CDR3 consists of 14 residues. The variable domain in full, with the rest retrieved from reference TRBV29-1 and TRBJ1-2, is SAVISQKPSRDICQRGTSLTIQCQVDSQVTMMFWYRQQPGQSLTLIATANQGSEATYESGFVIDKFPISRPNLTFSTLTVSNMSPEDSSIYLCSVAPGGVDYGYTFGSGTRLTVV.

The chain has TRBV28 and TRBJ2-5; D is unclear. Germline V gene lookup returns CDR1 MDHEN and CDR2 SYDVKM. The CDR3 runs to 14 residues. Trimming stripped 5 bases from V and 1 base from J, with 11 bases between. The chain's CDR3 is CASSTRLIQETQYF. DNA for the CDR3: TGTGCCAGCAGTACAAGACTGATCCAAGAGACCCAGTACTTC.

The rearrangement links TRBV10-1 to TRBJ2-7; 8 positions match TRBD1. CDR1 is WNHNN and CDR2 is SYGVQD in the germline V gene (reference sequence). Trimming removed 4 bases from V and 1 base from J; junction bases left unmatched: 3. This CDR3 contains 14 residues. CDR3 amino acids: CASSGTGKSYEQYF. For the CDR3, the DNA is TGCGCCAGCAGTGGGACAGGGAAATCCTACGAGCAGTACTTC.

V usage is TRBV30 and J usage is TRBJ1-1, with 8 nucleotides matching TRBD1. CDR3 length: 12 residues. The germline V gene encodes CDR1 GTSNPN and CDR2 SVGIG (reference sequence). After removal of 4 bases from V and 5 bases from J, the junction contained 3 bases not matched to a gene. The CDR3 reads CAWNRGRTEAFF. DNA of the CDR3: TGTGCCTGGAACAGGGGGAGGACTGAAGCTTTCTTT.